This entry is about one T cell receptor beta chain. This clone was seen a few times. Which antigen it targets is not known. One base away there is no much larger clone; base qualities are not given. Ends trimmed: V by 4 bases, J by 3 bases; bases unmatched to a gene: 6. The germline V gene encodes CDR1 SGHNT and CDR2 YYREEE (reference sequence). Its CDR3 holds 16 amino acids, cysteine through phenylalanine. Only CDR3 DNA is held: 48 bases, read in frame from base 1. The ViraFEST assay stimulated PBMC with viral peptide pools and then used TCR sequencing to identify antigen-specific CD4+ T cell clonotypes by expansion. After roughly 11 days of culture, CD4+ T cells were isolated with the EasySep CD4+ T cell isolation kit. PCR-confirmed SARS-CoV-2 infection had occurred in convalescent patients between March and December 2020, before the Alpha, Beta and Delta variants emerged in the United States. Each participant got two doses of an mRNA SARS-CoV-2 vaccine, either BNT162b2 or mRNA-1273. Two million PBMC per well were cultured in IMDM with roughly 5% human AB serum, 9 to 10 IU/ml IL-2 and gentamicin, plus 10 ug/ml peptides. Half of the culture medium was replaced with fresh IL-2-containing medium on days 3 and 7. Each peptide stimulation condition was cultured in triplicate wells unless otherwise noted. PBMC were separated from whole blood using Ficoll-Paque Plus gradient centrifugation and were then either cryopreserved at -140C or used fresh. The overlapping peptide pools covered the spike proteins of SARS-CoV-2 and of the common cold coronaviruses HCoV-NL63, HCoV-OC43 and HCoV-229E. Genomic DNA was extracted from cultured CD4+ T cells with the QIAamp micro DNA kit.

The sample is drawn from a study of vaccination effects on CD4 cells after COVID-19 (dated 2022 in TCRdb). Looking at the study overall: Samples were taken from three convalescent patients early (day +14) and late (day +241, +227, +161 respectively) after vaccination. Post-vaccine samples across the study were collected a median of 72 days after the second dose, with a range of 14 to 241. In both COVID-19 convalescent patients and infection-naive vaccine recipients, the study compared SARS-CoV-2 spike-specific CD4+ TCR repertoires from before mRNA vaccination with those from after it. A total of 10 COVID-19 convalescent patients and a handful of SARS-CoV-2-naive healthy vaccine recipients were included in the full study. In the study, cultures from other donors were sequenced using the Oncomine TCR Beta short-read assay on an Illumina iSeq 100. What the authors observed across the whole study: Only a small number of convalescent patients were included, and no early post-infection timepoints were available, which limited the study. Marked clonal contraction was observed in both infection-induced and vaccine-induced clones at late post-vaccination timepoints, consistent with waning T cell responses. For convalescent patients, new clones induced by the vaccine made up most of the post-vaccine spike-reactive repertoire, and these new clones were largely distinct from the clones induced by infection.

The library was made by the immunoSEQ multiplex PCR assay. DNA from the cultured and isolated CD4+ T cells underwent TCR beta CDR3 sequencing. Processing in the source paper ran as follows. Non-productive TCR sequences were discarded, and reads were trimmed to the CDR3 region, with only CDR3s of 7 or more amino acids retained. The MANAFEST web app was used to pick out antigen-specific clonotypes by comparing their expansion in peptide wells with that in reference cultures. For clones to be considered positive, expansion at FDR<0.05 versus reference and all other wells, an odds ratio above 5, and a frequency above 0.1% in two replicate wells were required. Cross-reactive clonotypes were defined as significantly expanded in SARS-CoV-2 spike wells and in at least one common cold coronavirus spike condition. CDR3 similarity was assessed by Levenshtein distance using the stringdist R package, and unrooted trees were constructed with ape in R 3.6.1. TCRdb obtained this table from immuneACCESS and retained in-frame rearrangements with V and J assigned. These tables miss some clones; where compared with another copy, unresolved V genes account for less than half of the shortfall, and the remainder is unexplained. That table gives V, J and clone size, and the DNA gave D and trimming. The sample contains 13,000 or so clones, around 73% of them found a single time. 33% of the sample comes from the top ten.

The chain is assembled from TRBV5-4 and TRBJ2-4; 11 bases in between match TRBD2. This TCR derives from a human donor who had a prior SARS-CoV-2 infection. Specimen: CD4+ T cells from PBMCs cultured with HCoV-NL63 spike peptides, collected after COVID-19 vaccination. The sample's cell subset or site, from its label and the paper: HCoV-NL63 spike overlapping peptide pool stimulation. CDR3 protein: CASSKLAGGYKNIQYF. The nucleotide sequence is TGTGCCAGCAGCAAATTAGCGGGAGGGTACAAAAACATTCAGTACTTC.